This passage covers 5 T cell receptor beta chains from one sample sequenced in a study of T cell repertoires in cytomegalovirus infection (dated by TCRdb to between 2017 and 2020). TCRdb names Illumina HiSeq 1500 as the instrument used. TCRdb redid the processing of the public reads, applying fastp at Q25 and MiXCR, and retained in-frame beta chains. Each entry merges the rows of one CDR3 protein and shows their most common DNA and genes. Present in this sample are more than 150,000 distinct CDR3 sequences, about 21% of which were seen just once. The top ten clonotypes cover approximately 2.9% of the sample. Sequenced input: PBMCs. The receptors were sampled from a human donor in good health (CMV status not recorded). Some clones in this sample may be carry-over from other donors' samples.

V gene TRBV19 combines with J gene TRBJ2-7; TRBD1 is a possible D gene (5 bases). Trimming removed 3 bases from V and 3 bases from J, with 15 bases in between. This CDR3 is 15 amino acids long. Germline values: CDR1 LNHDA, CDR2 SQIVND (reference sequence). The CDR3 spells CASSIAVARDYEQYF. The CDR3 DNA sequence: TGTGCCAGTAGTATCGCGGTAGCCAGGGACTACGAGCAGTACTTC.

This clonotype was recorded at least ten times. The chain employs TRBV7-2 and TRBJ2-6, with 7 bases that match TRBD1. In germline, CDR1 is SGHTA, CDR2 FQGNSA. This CDR3 region has 17 residues. V trimming: 4 bases; J trimming: 0 bases; junction bases outside the gene matches: 6. In nucleotides, the CDR3 is TGTGCCAGCAGCTGGGGACAGCGAATCTCTGGGGCCAACGTCCTGACTTTC. Protein: CASSWGQRISGANVLTF.

The chain employs TRBV27 and TRBJ1-1; D call uncertain. The CDR3 covers 13 residues. Germline CDR1 MNHEY, CDR2 SMNVEV (reference sequence). Trimming pared 5 bases from V and 1 base from J, leaving 8 bases between. CDR3 region: CASSIMRNTEAFF. The DNA of the CDR3 is TGTGCCAGCAGTATAATGCGGAACACTGAAGCTTTCTTT.

The chain carries TRBV27 and TRBJ2-7, with D uncertain. The germline V gene encodes CDR1 MNHEY and CDR2 SMNVEV (reference sequence). Trimming removed 6 bases at V and 2 bases at J, with 11 bases between. The CDR3 has 13 residues. This chain's CDR3 is CASSQQRAYEQYF. CDR3 DNA: TGTGCCAGCAGCCAACAAAGAGCCTACGAGCAGTACTTC.

This clonotype was detected ten times or more. The genes are TRBV6-5 and TRBJ1-1, with unresolved D. This CDR3 is 13 amino acids long. Per the germline V gene, CDR1 is MNHEY and CDR2 is SVGAGI. Trimming removed 1 base from V and 5 bases from J, with 8 bases in between. CDR3 in DNA: TGTGCCAGCAGTTACTTCGGGGTAACTGAAGCTTTCTTT. It yields the protein CASSYFGVTEAFF.